This paragraph covers one T cell receptor beta chain sequence. Profiled with immunoSEQ multiplex PCR; TCRdb holds only in-frame clones, not every one. The sample has 13,000 or so clones; 85% to 95% are singletons. The V segment lost 5 bases and the J segment 5 bases; nucleotides outside the gene matches: 6. CDR1 MGHRA and CDR2 YSYEKL come from the germline V gene. The CDR3 totals 15 residues. This record belongs to a study of T cell changes during pregnancy in multiple sclerosis. V gene TRBV4-1 combines with J gene TRBJ2-1; 10 bases agree with TRBD2. The clonotype originates from a female donor in good health, enrolled as a control in a pregnancy study. The sequenced sample was peripheral blood, obtained in the second trimester of pregnancy. This CDR3 is CASSYPGLANNEQFF. Here the CDR3 DNA reads TGCGCCAGCAGCTACCCGGGACTAGCGAACAATGAGCAGTTCTTC.